Presented here are 22 T cell receptor beta chains from one specimen sequenced in a study of molecular identifiers for immune sequencing clone quantification. TCRdb re-called the PCR reads with MiXCR, one entry per CDR3 protein. The sample contains about half a million distinct CDR3 sequences, around 23% of which appear only once. Sequencing was done on a sample of naive CD8+ T cells from blood, with Jurkat cell RNA spiked in. Sample subset: FACS-sorted CD8+CD4-CCR7+CD45RA+ naive T cells. The receptors were gathered from a human donor in good health. Some libraries in this study had Jurkat cell RNA spiked in.

This clonotype was seen a few times. The rearrangement joins TRBV7-9 to TRBJ2-3; no definite D call. The CDR3 sequence is 14 residues long. Germline V lookup: CDR1 SEHNR, CDR2 FQNEAQ (reference sequence). Trimming removed 2 bases from V and 7 bases from J, with 13 bases in between. The CDR3 DNA reads as TGTGCCAGCAGCTTAATTATAGGATCAAATACGCAGTATTTT. Translated, it gives CASSLIIGSNTQYF.

J is TRBJ2-2 and V is TRBV11-3, with TRBD2 matching 7 bases. V was clipped by 8 bases and J by 4 bases; unmatched bases: 4. Germline V lookup: CDR1 SGHNT, CDR2 YENEEA. CDR3 length: 13 residues. CDR3 nucleotides: TGTGCCAGCGGGGGGGGAGTCACCGGGGAGCTGTTTTTT. Translated: CASGGGVTGELFF.

The table lists this clonotype with a few counts. The chain joins TRBV19 to TRBJ2-7; 7 nucleotides line up with TRBD1. Germline V CDR1 and CDR2: LNHDA, SQIVND (reference sequence). CDR3 length: 14 amino acids. The trim removed 5 bases at V and 2 bases at J, leaving 6 bases unmatched. CDR3 nucleotide sequence: TGTGCCAGTAGTTACCGGGACAGACCCTACGAGCAGTACTTC. Encoded protein: CASSYRDRPYEQYF.

As for this clonotype: Here the CDR3 omits its conserved ending phenylalanine or tryptophan, so a read error is the likely source. V gene TRBV25-1 combines with J gene TRBJ2-1; 7 positions match TRBD2. Germline assignment: CDR1 MGHDK and CDR2 SYGVNS. The V and J ends lost 7 bases and 12 bases, in that order; junction bases with no gene match: 18. The CDR3 runs to 15 residues. DNA of the CDR3: TGTGCCAGCACACCCCTCGCGGGAGTTAGAAAAGGGCAGTTCTCC. Translated, it gives CASTPLAGVRKGQFS.

The sample holds a few counts of this clonotype. This sequence joins TRBV6-1 and TRBJ1-1; D gene ambiguous. The CDR3 covers 14 residues. Germline V lookup: CDR1 MNHNS, CDR2 SASEGT. V was cut by 5 bases and J by 3 bases, with 13 bases left in between. CDR3: CASSLNEGYTEAFF. The DNA of the CDR3 is TGTGCCAGCAGTTTAAACGAGGGATACACTGAAGCTTTCTTT.

The chain has TRBV29-1 and TRBJ1-5; 8 bases are shared with TRBD1. Unmatched junction bases numbered 14, after V lost 4 bases and J lost 0 bases. Germline lookup yields CDR1 SQVTM and CDR2 ANQGSEA. The CDR3 contains 18 residues. The DNA of the CDR3 is TGCAGCGTTGCGCTAAGAGGGACAGGCCCTTATAGCAATCAGCCCCAGCATTTT. It yields the protein CSVALRGTGPYSNQPQHF.

This clonotype was recorded many times. The chain combines TRBV4-1 with TRBJ1-2; TRBD1 matches 9 bases. The CDR3 covers 17 residues. The V gene end was trimmed by 4 bases and the J gene end by 4 bases; junction bases not matched to a gene: 13. CDR1 MGHRA and CDR2 YSYEKL come from the germline V gene. Here the CDR3 reads CASSPPGTGPPGYGYTF. CDR3 DNA: TGCGCCAGCAGCCCGCCGGGGACAGGGCCCCCGGGCTATGGCTACACCTTC.

In its sample, this clonotype was seen many times. This chain links TRBV28 with TRBJ2-7; D remains ambiguous. The V gene lost 3 bases and the J gene lost 3 bases, with 9 bases spanning the gap. Germline CDR1 reads MDHEN; CDR2 reads SYDVKM. The CDR3 has 13 amino acids. CDR3: CASSFPGHYEQYF. The CDR3 DNA sequence: TGTGCCAGCAGTTTCCCCGGCCACTACGAGCAGTACTTC. Together with reference TRBV28 and TRBJ2-7, the CDR3 gives the full variable domain: DVKVTQSSRYLVKRTGEKVFLECVQDMDHENMFWYRQDPGLGLRLIYFSYDVKMKEKGDIPEGYSVSREKKERFSLILESASTNQTSMYLCASSFPGHYEQYFGPGTRLTVT.

This clonotype occurred a few times. The genes are TRBV7-6 and TRBJ2-1; 9 nucleotides line up with TRBD2. After removal of 5 bases from V and 3 bases from J, the junction contained 5 bases not matched to a gene. The length of the CDR3 is 15 residues. CDR1 is SGHVS, CDR2 FNYEAQ, per germline. The chain's CDR3 is CASSASGNFYNEQFF. CDR3 sequence (DNA): TGTGCCAGCAGCGCTAGCGGGAATTTCTACAATGAGCAGTTCTTC.

This clonotype was observed a few times. This chain links TRBV5-6 with TRBJ2-3, with 7 bases fitting TRBD2. The germline V gene encodes CDR1 SGHDT and CDR2 YYEEEE. The CDR3 totals 15 residues. J was trimmed by 0 bases and V by 4 bases; bases with no gene match: 5. DNA for the CDR3: TGTGCCAGCAGCACGGGACTACCTAGCACAGATACGCAGTATTTT. As protein: CASSTGLPSTDTQYF. Supplemented by reference TRBV5-6 and TRBJ2-3, the full variable domain reads DAGVTQSPTHLIKTRGQQVTLRCSPKSGHDTVSWYQQALGQGPQFIFQYYEEEERQRGNFPDRFSGHQFPNYSSELNVNALLLGDSALYLCASSTGLPSTDTQYFGPGTRLTVL.

This clonotype occurred a few times. The CDR3 DNA reads as TGTGCCAGCAGTTACTCGGGCCGGGGGTTCGATGAGCAGTTCTTC. Amino acid sequence: CASSYSGRGFDEQFF. V gene TRBV6-5 combines with J gene TRBJ2-1; a weak D match, TRBD2 (6 bases). Per the germline V gene, CDR1 is MNHEY and CDR2 is SVGAGI. Trimming cost V 0 bases and J 8 bases, with 14 bases left between them. This CDR3 spans 15 amino acids.

This clonotype was found many times. The CDR3 loop is CASSRATDTQYF. The CDR3 DNA reads as TGTGCCAGCAGCCGGGCCACAGATACGCAGTATTTT. The chain carries TRBV12-3 or TRBV12-4 and TRBJ2-3; D is unclear. V was trimmed by 6 bases and J by 2 bases, leaving 6 bases between them. This CDR3 contains 12 residues.

Worth noting for this clonotype: This sequence may be a read error, since a much larger clone differs from it by one base. The genes are TRBV25-1 and TRBJ1-5; D is unresolved. Germline V gene data show CDR1 as MGHDK and CDR2 as SYGVNS. The CDR3 has 14 amino acids. This chain's CDR3 is CASSEVAESQPRHF. CDR3 coding DNA: TGTGCCAGCTCCGAGGTGGCCGAGAGTCAGCCCCGGCATTTT. Complete variable domain (other parts from reference TRBV25-1 and TRBJ1-5): EADIYQTPRYLVIGTGKKITLECSQTMGHDKMYWYQQDPGMELHLIHYSYGVNSTEKGDLSSESTVSRIRTEHFPLTLESARPSHTSQYLCASSEVAESQPRHFGDGTRLSIL.

This chain joins TRBV6-4 and TRBJ1-1; TRBD1 agrees at 8 bases. Germline CDR1 is MRHNA and CDR2 is SNTAGT. V lost 6 bases to trimming and J lost 1 base; unmatched junction nucleotides: 7. This CDR3 region has 15 residues. CDR3 in DNA: TGTGCCAGCAGGGCCCAGGGGGCGCCGAACACTGAAGCTTTCTTT. Translating gives CASRAQGAPNTEAFF.

This clonotype has a single count. This CDR3 is CASSPRQGLFYGYTF. The CDR3, as DNA: TGTGCCAGCAGCCCTCGACAGGGGCTTTTCTACGGCTACACCTTC. The chain carries TRBV3-1 and TRBJ1-2, with 8 bases identical to TRBD1. V gave up 4 bases and J gave up 8 bases; unmatched junction bases: 12. The CDR3 totals 15 residues. Germline loops: CDR1 LGHDT, CDR2 YNNKEL (reference sequence).

The chain carries TRBV7-3 and TRBJ2-2; 13 nucleotides line up with TRBD2. CDR1 SGHTA and CDR2 FQGTGA come from the germline V gene. Trimming took 1 base from V and 4 from J; bases not matched to a gene: 18. The CDR3 has 22 residues. The CDR3 DNA reads TGTGCCAGCAGCTTAATCCGCCGGGGGACTAGCGGGATGGGGGCGCTCACCGGGGAGCTGTTTTTT. This codes for CASSLIRRGTSGMGALTGELFF.

This clonotype was seen many times. The V and J genes are TRBV7-6 and TRBJ2-5; D is undetermined. Trimming cost V 2 bases and J 5 bases, with 6 bases left between them. This CDR3 spans 12 amino acids. The germline V gene has CDR1 SGHVS and CDR2 FNYEAQ. CDR3 sequence (DNA): TGTGCCAGCAGCTTATGGGCCGAGACCCAGTACTTC. Encoded protein: CASSLWAETQYF.

This clonotype was detected ten times or more. The chain combines TRBV14 with TRBJ2-5; 8 bases match TRBD2. V shed 0 bases and J 5 bases; nucleotides not matched to a gene: 14. CDR1 is SGHDN and CDR2 is FVKESK in the germline V gene. The CDR3 runs to 18 residues. CDR3 DNA: TGTGCCAGCAGCCAAGATGGGCCGGGTAGCGGGGTCTACGAGACCCAGTACTTC. Its protein is CASSQDGPGSGVYETQYF.

The chain is built from TRBV28 and TRBJ1-3; D gene uncertain. This CDR3 spans 13 amino acids. The V and J ends lost 4 bases and 4 bases respectively, with 8 bases between them. Germline V gene lookup returns CDR1 MDHEN and CDR2 SYDVKM. CDR3 sequence: CASSSVGGNTIYF. CDR3 nucleotide sequence: TGTGCCAGCAGTTCGGTAGGGGGAAACACCATATATTTT.

This clonotype has only a few counts. The chain carries TRBV9 and TRBJ2-7; 13 positions match TRBD2. Losses at the gene ends were 3 bases for V and 2 bases for J; bases not matched to a gene: 2. Germline loops: CDR1 SGDLS, CDR2 YYNGEE. CDR3 length equals 15 residues. This CDR3 is CASSGLAGGPYEQYF. The CDR3 nucleotides read TGTGCCAGCAGCGGACTAGCGGGGGGTCCCTACGAGCAGTACTTC.

The rearrangement links TRBV7-3 to TRBJ2-1; D gene uncertain. Germline CDR1 SGHTA, CDR2 FQGTGA. V lost 4 bases, J lost 8 bases, and 9 bases lay in between. The length of the CDR3 is 12 residues. The CDR3 loop is CASSSGPDEQFF. DNA of the CDR3: TGTGCCAGCAGCTCCGGGCCTGATGAGCAGTTCTTC. The full variable domain, rest sourced from reference TRBV7-3 and TRBJ2-1, is GAGVSQTPSNKVTEKGKYVELRCDPISGHTALYWYRQSLGQGPEFLIYFQGTGAADDSGLPNDRFFAVRPEGSVSTLKIQRTERGDSAVYLCASSSGPDEQFFGPGTRLTVL.

V is TRBV5-5 and J is TRBJ2-7, with a possible D match to TRBD1 (5 bases). The length of the CDR3 is 15 residues. V was clipped by 2 bases and J by 2 bases, with 14 bases between them. CDR1 is SGHKS and CDR2 is YYEKEE in the germline V gene (reference sequence). The CDR3 DNA reads TGTGCCAGCAGCTTACAGGACCTTCCAGCCTACGAGCAGTACTTC. Translated: CASSLQDLPAYEQYF.